Presented here are 10 T cell receptor beta chains from one specimen sequenced in a study of shared clonotypes between healthy human individuals. CD45RO-negative CD8 cells positively selected for CCR7 made up the naive population, which excluded terminally differentiated effector memory CD45RA+ cells. Assay: immunoSEQ multiplex PCR; the TCRdb copy retains only in-frame clones and omits some. Of some 2.1 million clones listed, just under 95% are singletons. Sequenced material: naive CD8+ T cells sorted from blood. Every receptor here comes from a young man in good health.

The V and J genes are TRBV7-6 and TRBJ2-2; weak D call: TRBD1 (5 bases). V was trimmed by 1 base and J by 7 bases, leaving 7 bases between them. Germline V gives CDR1 SGHVS, CDR2 FNYEAQ. CDR3 length: 13 amino acids. The DNA for the CDR3 is TGTGCCAGCAGCTTAGGGACACTCGGGGAGCTGTTTTTT. Protein product: CASSLGTLGELFF.

The chain combines TRBV6-1 with TRBJ2-5, with D uncertain. Germline assignment: CDR1 MNHNS and CDR2 SASEGT. With 4 bases removed from V and 2 bases from J, the gap between germline ends came to 8 bases. The CDR3 runs to 13 residues. CDR3 sequence (DNA): TGTGCCAGCAGTGTCTACTGGCAAGAGACCCAGTACTTC. It specifies CASSVYWQETQYF.

The chain uses TRBV2 and TRBJ2-7, with 12 bases identical to TRBD2. J lost 2 bases, V lost 7 bases, and 3 bases had no gene match. This CDR3 is built from 14 residues. Germline values: CDR1 SNHLY, CDR2 FYNNEI. The CDR3 reads CASIRTSGAYEQYF. DNA of the CDR3: TGTGCCAGCATACGGACTAGCGGGGCCTACGAGCAGTACTTC.

V is TRBV7-9 and J is TRBJ2-7; D is possibly TRBD1 or TRBD2 (5 bases each). Germline V CDR1 and CDR2: SEHNR, FQNEAQ (reference sequence). Trimming removed 1 base at V and 7 bases at J, with 17 bases between. The CDR3 loop spans 15 amino acids. Here the CDR3 reads CASSLEGTAREEQYF. The CDR3 nucleotides are TGTGCCAGCAGCTTAGAGGGGACCGCTAGGGAAGAGCAGTACTTC.

The J gene is TRBJ1-1, the V gene TRBV9; D call uncertain. Trimming pared 5 bases from V and 3 bases from J, leaving 8 bases between. Germline CDR1 reads SGDLS; CDR2 reads YYNGEE. The CDR3 runs 12 residues. The CDR3 coding sequence is TGTGCCAGCAGTCCGGGGTACACTGAAGCTTTCTTT. It encodes CASSPGYTEAFF.

Note on this clone: Other DNA sequences in this sample translate to the same CDR3. The chain joins TRBV7-8 to TRBJ2-3; D unclear. The germline V gene encodes CDR1 SGHVS and CDR2 FQNEAQ. The CDR3 is made up of 14 amino acids. The V end was cut by 1 base, the J end by 2 bases, with 7 bases between. The CDR3 is CASSLGPATDTQYF. In nucleotides, the CDR3 is TGTGCCAGCAGCTTAGGTCCGGCCACAGATACGCAGTATTTT.

The chain uses TRBV11-2 and TRBJ1-1; D is unclear. CDR3 size: 12 residues. Trimming removed 5 bases at V and 6 bases at J, with 10 bases between. The germline gives CDR1 SGHAT, CDR2 FQNNGV. The CDR3 DNA is TGTGCCAGCAGCGGCTCTATATCTGAAGCTTTCTTT. Residues: CASSGSISEAFF.

V and J are TRBV4-2 and TRBJ2-2, with D perhaps matching TRBD1 (5 bases). CDR1 and CDR2 (germline): LGHNA, YNFKEQ. V was shortened by 2 bases and J by 7 bases, with 20 bases between the two germline ends. CDR3 length: 17 amino acids. The CDR3 region is CASSQQGGMVFGGELFF. The CDR3 region has the DNA TGTGCCAGCAGCCAACAGGGTGGGATGGTGTTTGGCGGGGAGCTGTTTTTT.

As regards this clone: This may be a read error: a much more frequent sequence differs by one nucleotide. This sample includes further DNA sequences coding for the same CDR3. The chain joins TRBV30 to TRBJ2-7, with a possible D match to TRBD1 (5 bases). In germline, CDR1 is GTSNPN, CDR2 SVGIG (reference sequence). This CDR3 has 13 amino acids. CDR3 bases: TGTGCCTGGAGTATCCAGGGCTCGTACGAGCAGTACTTT. Its translation is CAWSIQGSYEQYF.

This clone was seen just once. This chain connects TRBV2 to TRBJ1-2, with D perhaps matching TRBD1 (5 bases). Germline CDR1 and CDR2: SNHLY and FYNNEI. Between the trimmed V and J ends, which lost 0 bases and 1 base, there was a span of 9 bases. The CDR3 consists of 15 residues. The chain's CDR3 is CASSEAGDFNYGYTF. CDR3 in DNA: TGTGCCAGCAGTGAAGCGGGGGATTTTAACTATGGCTACACCTTC.